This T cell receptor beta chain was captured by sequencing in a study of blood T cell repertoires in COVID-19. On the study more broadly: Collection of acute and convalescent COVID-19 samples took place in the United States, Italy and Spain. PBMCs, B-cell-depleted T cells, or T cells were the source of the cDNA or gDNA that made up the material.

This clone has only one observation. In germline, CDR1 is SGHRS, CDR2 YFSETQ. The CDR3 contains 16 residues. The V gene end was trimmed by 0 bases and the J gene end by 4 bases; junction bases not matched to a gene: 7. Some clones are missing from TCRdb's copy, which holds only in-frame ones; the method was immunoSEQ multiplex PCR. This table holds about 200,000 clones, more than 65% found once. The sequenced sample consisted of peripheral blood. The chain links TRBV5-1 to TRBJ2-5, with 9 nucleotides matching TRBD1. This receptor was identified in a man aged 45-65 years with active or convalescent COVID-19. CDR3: CASSLDRGPKTETQYF. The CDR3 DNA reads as TGCGCCAGCAGCTTGGACAGGGGGCCTAAGACAGAGACCCAGTACTTC.